These 10 T cell receptor beta chains share one sample of origin, sequenced in a study of cytomegalovirus exposure and HLA in healthy donors. PCR was performed using 60 Vbeta and 13 Jbeta primers. Sequenced by immunoSEQ multiplex PCR; TCRdb stores in-frame clones only, minus some. The sample records 210,000 or so clones, roughly 84% being singletons. The sequenced sample consisted of PBMCs. These receptors were obtained from a girl aged 2-10 years in good health and CMV-seronegative.

The gene calls are TRBV6-5 and TRBJ2-3; TRBD2 matches 12 bases. Germline values: CDR1 MNHEY, CDR2 SVGAGI. CDR3 length: 15 residues. After removal of 4 bases from V and 5 bases from J, the junction contained 4 bases not matched to a gene. DNA for the CDR3: TGTGCCAGCAGTTTACGGACTAGCGGGAAAGATACGCAGTATTTT. The encoded protein is CASSLRTSGKDTQYF.

This chain connects TRBV4-1 to TRBJ2-3; tentative D call: TRBD2 (5 bases). The CDR3 extends over 18 amino acids. Germline CDR1 reads MGHRA; CDR2 reads YSYEKL. Trimming took off 1 base at V and 0 bases at J, with 17 bases between the two ends. The CDR3 sequence: CASSQVGLRALSTDTQYF. CDR3 nucleotides: TGCGCCAGCAGCCAAGTTGGGTTGCGGGCCCTTAGCACAGATACGCAGTATTTT.

This clone showed up just once. The chain couples TRBV19 to TRBJ2-3; 7 bases map to TRBD2. CDR3 size: 15 residues. The trim removed 3 bases at V and 6 bases at J, leaving 9 bases unmatched. Per the germline V gene, CDR1 is LNHDA and CDR2 is SQIVND (reference sequence). As DNA, the CDR3 is TGTGCCAGTAGTATGAGGCGGGAGATGGGTGATACGCAGTATTTT. Protein product: CASSMRREMGDTQYF.

The J gene is TRBJ1-1, the V gene TRBV11-2; TRBD1 is a possible D gene (5 bases). Trimming cost V 0 bases and J 4 bases, with 9 bases left between them. The CDR3 has 14 residues. Germline assignment: CDR1 SGHAT and CDR2 FQNNGV. The CDR3 spells CASSLDAGGTEAFF. In DNA, the CDR3 is TGTGCCAGCAGCTTAGATGCGGGGGGCACTGAAGCTTTCTTT.

J is TRBJ2-5 and V is TRBV13; TRBD2 aligns across 10 bases. Judging by the DNA end, TRBJ2-7 fits better; the J call may be wrong. The germline V gene has CDR1 PRHDT and CDR2 FYEKMQ (reference sequence). The length of the CDR3 is 18 residues. The CDR3 DNA reads as TGTGCCAGCAGCTTAGGCCTAGCGGGGGTGCATAGCTCCTACGAGCAGTACTTC. Its protein product is CASSLGLAGVHSSYEQYF.

This clone was detected a few times. V is TRBV2 and J is TRBJ2-5; TRBD2 might be the D (6 bases). The tail of the sequence fits TRBJ2-7 better, so the J call may be wrong. Germline V lookup: CDR1 SNHLY, CDR2 FYNNEI. The CDR3 totals 14 residues. CDR3 protein: CASSSRGMTYEQYF. The CDR3 DNA reads as TGTGCCAGCAGTTCCCGCGGGATGACCTACGAGCAGTACTTC.

This clone appeared a few times. The chain combines TRBV6-6 with TRBJ1-1; tentative D call: TRBD1 (5 bases). CDR1 is MNHNY, CDR2 SVGAGI, per germline (reference sequence). Trimming cost V 0 bases and J 1 base, with 9 bases left between them. This CDR3 contains 15 residues. The CDR3 here is CASSYSATENTEAFF. CDR3 nucleotides: TGTGCCAGCAGTTACTCTGCGACAGAGAACACTGAAGCTTTCTTT.

The chain recombines TRBV30 with TRBJ1-2; possibly TRBD1 for D (5 bases). Germline V CDR1 and CDR2: GTSNPN, SVGIG (reference sequence). This CDR3 spans 15 amino acids. V was pared by 0 bases and J by 4 bases, with 15 bases between. This CDR3 is CAWSVGGVGTYGYTF. The CDR3 nucleotides read TGTGCCTGGAGTGTAGGAGGGGTAGGCACCTATGGCTACACCTTC.

Here the CDR3 reads CASSLPSTDTQYF. DNA for the CDR3: TGTGCCAGCAGCTTGCCTAGCACAGATACGCAGTATTTT. V usage is TRBV5-4 and J usage is TRBJ2-3; D gene unclear. This CDR3 has 13 residues. V was cut by 1 base and J by 0 bases, with 3 bases left in between. Per the germline V gene, CDR1 is SGHNT and CDR2 is YYREEE (reference sequence).

This clone is a singleton in its sample. The rearrangement uses TRBV6-6 and TRBJ1-5, with D hard to call. V was shortened by 5 bases and J by 0 bases, with 11 bases between the two germline ends. Germline CDR1 is MNHNY and CDR2 is SVGAGI (reference sequence). CDR3 size: 15 residues. This CDR3 reads CASSRGRGSNQPQHF. DNA of the CDR3: TGTGCCAGCAGTCGTGGACGGGGTAGCAATCAGCCCCAGCATTTT.